The rows below give T cell receptor beta chains drawn from one sample of a study of cytomegalovirus exposure and HLA in healthy donors. Profiled with immunoSEQ multiplex PCR; TCRdb holds only in-frame clones, not every one. The data contain about 140,000 clones, around 83% of them singletons. Sequencing input: PBMCs. These receptors came from a man aged 40-49 years in good health and CMV-seropositive. CDR3s include the opening cysteine and the closing phenylalanine or tryptophan. Fields, in order: clone size, D gene, V gene, J gene, CDR3 DNA, CDR3 protein. A D gene is named only where the DNA matches it firmly. Rows give clone size only sometimes, using once, few, many, or a class for an expanded clone.

NA,TRBD1,TRBV5-5,TRBJ2-3,TGTGCCAGCAGCCGTTCTCTCCCGGGACAGGGTGCAGATACGCAGTATTTT,CASSRSLPGQGADTQYF
NA,TRBD1,TRBV9,TRBJ1-1,TGTGCCAGCAGCGTAGGGGCAGGGGGCTGGAACACTGAAGCTTTCTTT,CASSVGAGGWNTEAFF
NA,NA,TRBV14,TRBJ1-1,TGTGCCAGCAGCCCTCGGACAGCATCTGAAGCTTTCTTT,CASSPRTASEAFF
few,TRBD2,TRBV4-1,TRBJ2-3,TGCGCCAGCAGCCAAAGGGGCTCGGGAGGGCCATCGGATACGCAGTATTTT,CASSQRGSGGPSDTQYF
NA,NA,TRBV5-1,TRBJ2-2,TGCGCCAGCAGCTTGGTTTCCTCGAACACCGGGGAGCTGTTTTTT,CASSLVSSNTGELFF
NA,TRBD1,TRBV29-1,TRBJ2-2,TGCAGCGGGGGACAGGGGCCCTCCACCGGGGAGCTGTTTTTT,CSGGQGPSTGELFF
NA,NA,TRBV6-5,TRBJ1-1,TGTGCCAGCAGCCTCCTCAGGGGTTACGAAGCTTTCTTT,CASSLLRGYEAFF
NA,TRBD2,TRBV7-9,TRBJ2-7,TGTGCCAGCAGCTTAGTAGGTGTAGGGACTAGGTCGACCTACGAGCAGTACTTC,CASSLVGVGTRSTYEQYF
NA,TRBD1,TRBV30,TRBJ2-2,TGTGCCTGGAGTGTACAGAGGGGGCGGAACACCGGGGAGCTGTTTTTT,CAWSVQRGRNTGELFF
NA,NA,TRBV9,TRBJ2-5,TGTGCCAGCAGCGCGGCTGGACTACCTCATGAGACCCAGTACTTC,CASSAAGLPHETQYF
NA,TRBD2,TRBV5-5,TRBJ2-3,TGTGCCAGCAGCCTCCGACTAGCGGGGGGGCCGGATACGCAGTATTTT,CASSLRLAGGPDTQYF
NA,NA,TRBV11-3,TRBJ1-5,TGTGCCAGCAGCTTTCGGGTTGGTCAACCCCAGCATTTT,CASSFRVGQPQHF
NA,TRBD1,TRBV9,TRBJ1-6,TGTGCCAGCAGCGATTTAGACAGGGGGAATTCACCCCTCCACTTT,CASSDLDRGNSPLHF
NA,TRBD1,TRBV27,TRBJ1-2,TGTGCCAGCAGTTTATCACTGGGGACAGCCTATGGCTACACCTTC,CASSLSLGTAYGYTF
NA,NA,TRBV11-3,TRBJ2-1,TGTGCCAGCAGCTTACGAGGGTGGAACAATGAGCAGTTCTTC,CASSLRGWNNEQFF
NA,NA,TRBV5-1,TRBJ2-7,TGCGCCAGCAGCTTGGGGCACGGGGTCAACGAGCAGTACTTC,CASSLGHGVNEQYF
NA,NA,TRBV27,TRBJ2-7,TGTGCCAGCAAAGACAGGCCTAGGGGGTACGAGCAGTACTTC,CASKDRPRGYEQYF
NA,TRBD1,TRBV5-1,TRBJ1-2,TGCGCCAGCAGCACGGGACAGGCTCAAGACTATGGCTACACCTTC,CASSTGQAQDYGYTF
NA,NA,TRBV9,TRBJ1-2,TGTGCCAGCAGCCAGACGGAAGGCAGGGGCTACACCTTC,CASSQTEGRGYTF